This record looks at one T cell receptor (beta chain) sequence and its context. PCR used 60 Vbeta primers and 13 Jbeta primers. Libraries were prepared by immunoSEQ multiplex PCR; TCRdb keeps only in-frame clonotypes and omits some of them. In the table there are about 160,000 clones, 80% of which are singletons. The sample originates from a study of cytomegalovirus exposure and HLA in healthy donors. The TCR sequence derives from a woman aged 45-65 years in good health and CMV-seropositive. Source material: PBMCs.

CDR3 sequence (DNA): TGTGCCAGCAGCTCGCCCCCCGCCACGCTTGAGGGCTACACCTTC. Translating gives CASSSPPATLEGYTF. The V call is TRBV5-5, the J call TRBJ1-2; no reliable D call. Trimming removed 3 bases at V and 8 bases at J, with 20 bases between. The CDR3 consists of 15 residues. From germline, CDR1 is SGHKS and CDR2 YYEKEE (reference sequence).